Below, 4 T cell receptor beta chains from the same sample are listed, as sequenced in a study of cytomegalovirus exposure and HLA in healthy donors. Researchers ran the PCR with 60 Vbeta and 13 Jbeta primers. Profiling relied on immunoSEQ multiplex PCR, and the TCRdb table lists in-frame clones only, not all of them. The table lists roughly 100,000 clones, 65% to 80% of them singletons. Material: PBMCs. The receptors were gathered from a male donor in good health and CMV-seronegative.

The table lists this clone with a count of one. V gene TRBV9 combines with J gene TRBJ2-7; tentative D call: TRBD1 (6 bases). This CDR3 has 17 residues. V was cut by 2 bases and J by 0 bases, with 18 bases left in between. CDR1 SGDLS and CDR2 YYNGEE come from the germline V gene. The CDR3 spells CASSVASGQSNSYEQYF. CDR3 DNA sequence: TGTGCCAGCAGCGTGGCATCCGGACAGTCCAACTCCTACGAGCAGTACTTC.

The chain carries TRBV23-1 and TRBJ2-7; tentative D call: TRBD1 (6 bases). TRBV23-1 is known as an ORF, though its function is uncertain. The V gene lost 2 bases and the J gene lost 2 bases, with 16 bases spanning the gap. The CDR3 consists of 16 residues. The CDR3: CASSQLRQADPYEQYF. CDR3 bases: TGCGCCAGCAGTCAACTTCGACAGGCTGATCCCTACGAGCAGTACTTC.

The V call is TRBV27, the J call TRBJ1-1; 8 nucleotides line up with TRBD1. Trimming took 5 bases from V and 5 from J; bases not matched to a gene: 7. This CDR3 is 14 amino acids long. The V gene's germline CDR1 is MNHEY and CDR2 SMNVEV (reference sequence). The CDR3 nucleotides read TGTGCCAGCAGTGGGGACAGGAGTGGGACTGAAGCTTTCTTT. Its translation is CASSGDRSGTEAFF.

V usage is TRBV7-9 and J usage is TRBJ1-1, with 7 positions matching TRBD1. With 5 bases clipped from V and 0 bases from J, the junction kept 12 bases outside the gene matches. Germline-derived CDR1 and CDR2 are SEHNR and FQNEAQ (reference sequence). The CDR3 contains 17 residues. In DNA form, the CDR3 reads TGTGCCAGCAGCCGGGACAGCAAAGCTTTCATGAACACTGAAGCTTTCTTT. Translated: CASSRDSKAFMNTEAFF.